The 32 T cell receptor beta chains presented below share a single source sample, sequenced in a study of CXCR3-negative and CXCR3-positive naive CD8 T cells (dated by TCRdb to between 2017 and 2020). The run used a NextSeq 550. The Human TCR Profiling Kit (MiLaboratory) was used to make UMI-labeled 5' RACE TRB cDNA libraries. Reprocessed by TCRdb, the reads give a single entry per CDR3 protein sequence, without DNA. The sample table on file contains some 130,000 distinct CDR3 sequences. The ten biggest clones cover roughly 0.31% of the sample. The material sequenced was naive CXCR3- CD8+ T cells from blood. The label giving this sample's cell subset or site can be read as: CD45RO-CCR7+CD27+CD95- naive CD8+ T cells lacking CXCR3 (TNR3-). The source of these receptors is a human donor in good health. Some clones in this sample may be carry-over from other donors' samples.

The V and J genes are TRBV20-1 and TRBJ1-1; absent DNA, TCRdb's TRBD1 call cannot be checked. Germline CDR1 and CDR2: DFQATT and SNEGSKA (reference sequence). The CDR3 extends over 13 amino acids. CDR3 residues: CSAWDRAYTEAFF.

Here the CDR3 reads CSARDILAGSYEQYF. The chain carries TRBV20-1 and TRBJ2-7. CDR3 length: 15 residues. Germline lookup yields CDR1 DFQATT and CDR2 SNEGSKA (reference sequence).

This chain's CDR3 is CSALTGSSYNEQFF. This chain connects TRBV29-1 to TRBJ2-1. CDR3 length equals 14 residues. Germline V gene data show CDR1 as SQVTM and CDR2 as ANQGSEA.

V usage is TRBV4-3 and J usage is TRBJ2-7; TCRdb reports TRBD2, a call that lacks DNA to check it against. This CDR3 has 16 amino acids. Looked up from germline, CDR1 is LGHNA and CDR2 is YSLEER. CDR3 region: CASSQERGDSSYEQYF.

This CDR3 is CASTPRLAGVSDDEQFF. The chain joins TRBV28 to TRBJ2-1; TCRdb picks TRBD2, but there is no DNA to check that call. Germline-derived CDR1 and CDR2 are MDHEN and SYDVKM. The CDR3 covers 17 residues.

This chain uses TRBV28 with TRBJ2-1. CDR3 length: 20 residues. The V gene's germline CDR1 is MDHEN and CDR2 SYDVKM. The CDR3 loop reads CASSSDGPVMVFGIYNEQFF.

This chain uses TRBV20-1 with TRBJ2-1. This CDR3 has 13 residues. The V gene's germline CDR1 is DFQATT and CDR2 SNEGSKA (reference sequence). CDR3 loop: CSARGGNYNEQFF.

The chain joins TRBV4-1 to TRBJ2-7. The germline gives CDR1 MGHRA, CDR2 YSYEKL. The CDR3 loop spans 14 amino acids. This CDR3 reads CASSHSTGTHEQYF.

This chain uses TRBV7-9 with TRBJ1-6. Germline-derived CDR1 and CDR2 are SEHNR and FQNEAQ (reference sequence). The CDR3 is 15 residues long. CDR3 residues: CASSLSLRANSPLHF.

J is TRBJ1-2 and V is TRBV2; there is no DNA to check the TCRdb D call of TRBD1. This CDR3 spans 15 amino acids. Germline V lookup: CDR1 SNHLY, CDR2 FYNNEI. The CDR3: CASSEGTGALGSYTF. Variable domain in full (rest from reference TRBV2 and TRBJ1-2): EPEVTQTPSHQVTQMGQEVILRCVPISNHLYFYWYRQILGQKVEFLVSFYNNEISEKSEIFDDQFSVERPDGSNFTLKIRSTKLEDSAMYFCASSEGTGALGSYTFGSGTRLTVV.

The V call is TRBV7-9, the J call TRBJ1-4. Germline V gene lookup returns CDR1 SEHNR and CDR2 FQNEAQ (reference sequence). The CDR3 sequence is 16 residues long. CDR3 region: CASSLTYARTNEKLFF.

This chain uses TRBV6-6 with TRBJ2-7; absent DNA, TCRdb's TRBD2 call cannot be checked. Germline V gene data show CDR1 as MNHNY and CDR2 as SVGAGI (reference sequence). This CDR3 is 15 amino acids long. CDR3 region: CASSYSPSGSYEQYF.

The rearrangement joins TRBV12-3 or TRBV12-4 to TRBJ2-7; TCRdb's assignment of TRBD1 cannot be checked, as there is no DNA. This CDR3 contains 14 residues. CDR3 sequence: CASSRAGESYEQYF.

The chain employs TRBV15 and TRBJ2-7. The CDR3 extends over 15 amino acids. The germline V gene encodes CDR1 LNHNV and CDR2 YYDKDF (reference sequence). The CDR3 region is CATSRQRTSSYEQYF.

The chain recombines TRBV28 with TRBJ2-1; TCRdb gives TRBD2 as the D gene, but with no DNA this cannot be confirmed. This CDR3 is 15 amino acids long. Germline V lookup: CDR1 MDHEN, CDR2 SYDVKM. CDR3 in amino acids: CASSFGLAGVNEQFF.

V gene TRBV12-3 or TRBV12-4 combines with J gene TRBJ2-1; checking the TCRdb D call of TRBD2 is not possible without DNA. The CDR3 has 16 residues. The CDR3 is CASSQWGSGYYNEQFF.

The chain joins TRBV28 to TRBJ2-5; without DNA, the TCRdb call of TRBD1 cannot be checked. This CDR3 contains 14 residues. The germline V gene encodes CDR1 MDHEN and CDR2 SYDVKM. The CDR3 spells CASIPGQGQETQYF.

CDR3 protein: CATSPRRGQGLTYEQYF. This chain uses TRBV15 with TRBJ2-7; TCRdb picks TRBD1, but there is no DNA to check that call. CDR1 is LNHNV and CDR2 is YYDKDF in the germline V gene (reference sequence). The CDR3 runs to 17 residues.

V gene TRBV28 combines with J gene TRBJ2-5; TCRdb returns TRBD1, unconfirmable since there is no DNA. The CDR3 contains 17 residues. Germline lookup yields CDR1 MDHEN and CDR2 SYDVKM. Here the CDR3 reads CASSFLITGGNQETQYF.

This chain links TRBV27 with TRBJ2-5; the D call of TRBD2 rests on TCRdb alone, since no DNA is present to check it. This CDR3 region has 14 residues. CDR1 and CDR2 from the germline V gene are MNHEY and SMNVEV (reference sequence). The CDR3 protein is CASSGDSWGETQYF.

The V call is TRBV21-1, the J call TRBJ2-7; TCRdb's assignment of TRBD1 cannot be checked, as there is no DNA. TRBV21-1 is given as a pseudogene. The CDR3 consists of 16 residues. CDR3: CASSYDRDGVTYEQYF.

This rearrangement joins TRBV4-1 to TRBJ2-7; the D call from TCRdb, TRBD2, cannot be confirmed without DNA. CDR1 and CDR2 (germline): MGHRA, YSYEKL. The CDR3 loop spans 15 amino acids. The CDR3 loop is CASSPQGLAIYEQYF.

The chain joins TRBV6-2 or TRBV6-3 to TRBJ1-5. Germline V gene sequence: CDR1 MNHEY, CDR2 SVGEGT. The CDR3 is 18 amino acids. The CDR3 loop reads CASTDRSTEPYSNQPQHF.

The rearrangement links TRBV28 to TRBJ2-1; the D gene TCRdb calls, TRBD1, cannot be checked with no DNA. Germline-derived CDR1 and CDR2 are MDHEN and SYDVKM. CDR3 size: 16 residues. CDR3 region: CASSDARGGSRNEQFF.

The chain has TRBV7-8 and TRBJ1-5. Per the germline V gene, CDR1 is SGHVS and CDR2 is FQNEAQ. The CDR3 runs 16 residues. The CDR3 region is CASTPLAGFTNQPQHF.

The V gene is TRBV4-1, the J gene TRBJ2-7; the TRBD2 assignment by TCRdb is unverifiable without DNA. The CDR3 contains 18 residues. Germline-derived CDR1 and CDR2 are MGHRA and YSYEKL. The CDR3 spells CASSQDPPRGRAVYEQYF.

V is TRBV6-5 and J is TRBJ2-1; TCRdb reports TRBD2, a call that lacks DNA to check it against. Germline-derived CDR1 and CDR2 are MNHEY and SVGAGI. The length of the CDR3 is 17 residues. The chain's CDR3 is CASSYSPLAGPLGWQFF.

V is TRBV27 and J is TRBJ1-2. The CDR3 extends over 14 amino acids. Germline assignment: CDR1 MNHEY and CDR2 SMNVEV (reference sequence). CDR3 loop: CASSFATDFYGYTF.

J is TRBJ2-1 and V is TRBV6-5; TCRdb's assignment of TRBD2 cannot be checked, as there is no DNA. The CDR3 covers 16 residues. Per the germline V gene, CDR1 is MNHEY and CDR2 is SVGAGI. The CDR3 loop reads CASSILSGRAGNEQFF.

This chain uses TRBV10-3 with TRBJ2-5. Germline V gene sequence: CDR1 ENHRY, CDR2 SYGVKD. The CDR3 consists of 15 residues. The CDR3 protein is CAISESTIWGETQYF.

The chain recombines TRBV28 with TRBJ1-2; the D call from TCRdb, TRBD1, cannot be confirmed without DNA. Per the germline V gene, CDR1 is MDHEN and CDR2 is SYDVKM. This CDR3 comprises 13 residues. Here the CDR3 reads CASSFQGVRGYTF.

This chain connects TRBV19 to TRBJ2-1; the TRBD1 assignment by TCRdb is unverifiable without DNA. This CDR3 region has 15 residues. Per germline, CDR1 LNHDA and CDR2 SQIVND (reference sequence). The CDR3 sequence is CASSDGQGYYNEQFF.